This T cell receptor (beta chain) comes out of a study of blood T cell repertoires in COVID-19. CDR1 and CDR2 from the germline V gene are LNHDA and SQIVND (reference sequence). The CDR3 sequence is 13 residues long. With 4 bases removed from V and 2 bases from J, the gap between germline ends came to 8 bases. TCRdb keeps only in-frame clones here, not all; method: immunoSEQ multiplex PCR. The sample lists some 150,000 clones, roughly 90% occurring once. This chain links TRBV19 with TRBJ1-1, with D possibly TRBD1 on 6 matching bases. The receptor's source is a woman in her sixties or seventies with active or convalescent COVID-19. The sequenced sample consisted of peripheral blood. The CDR3 protein is CASSRTANTEAFF. The CDR3 DNA is TGTGCCAGTAGTAGGACAGCCAACACTGAAGCTTTCTTT. Full variable domain (missing parts from reference TRBV19 and TRBJ1-1): DGGITQSPKYLFRKEGQNVTLSCEQNLNHDAMYWYRQDPGQGLRLIYYSQIVNDFQKGDIAEGYSVSREKKESFPLTVTSAQKNPTAFYLCASSRTANTEAFFGQGTRLTVV.